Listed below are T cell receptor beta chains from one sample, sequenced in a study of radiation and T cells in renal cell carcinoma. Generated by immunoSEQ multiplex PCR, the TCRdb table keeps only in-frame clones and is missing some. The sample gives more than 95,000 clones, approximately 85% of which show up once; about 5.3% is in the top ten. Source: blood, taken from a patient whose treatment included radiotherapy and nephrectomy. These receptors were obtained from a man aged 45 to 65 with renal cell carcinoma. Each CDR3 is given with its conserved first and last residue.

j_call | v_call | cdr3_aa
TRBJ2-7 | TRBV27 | CASSLSPSHWYEQYF
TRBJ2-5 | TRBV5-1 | CASSSTGTGQGTQYF
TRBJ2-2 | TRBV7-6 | CASSLVRQGATGELFF
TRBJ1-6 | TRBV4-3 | CASSQQSSYNSPLHF
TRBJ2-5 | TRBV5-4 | CASSLMLGKETQYF
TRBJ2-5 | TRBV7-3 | CASSPLAGPQETQYF
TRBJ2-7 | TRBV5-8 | CASSPSYEQYF
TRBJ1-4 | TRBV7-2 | CASSLEQGRGEKLFF
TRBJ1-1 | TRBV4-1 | CASSQVGGIFLNTEAFF
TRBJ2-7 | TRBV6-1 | CASSGRDRGSYEQYF
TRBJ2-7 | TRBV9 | CASSGGQNSNYEQYF
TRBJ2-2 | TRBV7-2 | CASSMDTGELFF
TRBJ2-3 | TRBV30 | CAWLHGRGVDTQYF
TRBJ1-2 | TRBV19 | CASQHPSDIAYGYTF
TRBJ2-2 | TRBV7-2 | CASSPRLSGGAVGELFF
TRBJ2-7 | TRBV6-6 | CASSVPGQSYEQYF
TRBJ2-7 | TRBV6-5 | CASSYGTGRYEQYF
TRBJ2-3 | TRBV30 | CAWRETGQITNTQYF
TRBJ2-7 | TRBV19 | CASSINRQGKTYEQYF
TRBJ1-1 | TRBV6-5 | CASGSDRARYTEAFF
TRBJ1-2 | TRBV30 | CAWSHTGDYGYTF
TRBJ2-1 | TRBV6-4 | CASSDIWGNEQFF
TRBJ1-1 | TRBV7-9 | CASSPQGYTEAFF
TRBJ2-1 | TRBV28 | CASSPGGVNNEQFF
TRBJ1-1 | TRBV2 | CASSLGGAGITEAFF
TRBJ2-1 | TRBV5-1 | CASSVYGDNEQFF
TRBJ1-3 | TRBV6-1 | CASTTGDRSGNTIYF
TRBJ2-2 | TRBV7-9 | CASRGTRDTTGELFF
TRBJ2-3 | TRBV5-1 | CASRTQPWADTQYF
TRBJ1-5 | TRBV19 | CASNHGTVLNQPQHF
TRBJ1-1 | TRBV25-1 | CASSFSGTLNTEAFF
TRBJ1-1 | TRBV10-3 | CAISDTLRTEAFF
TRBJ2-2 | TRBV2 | CASSESPRGELFF
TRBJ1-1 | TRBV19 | CASSPSGGVTEAFF
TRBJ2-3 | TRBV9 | CASSVTVRWADTQYF
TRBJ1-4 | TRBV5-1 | CASSFGFGEKLFF
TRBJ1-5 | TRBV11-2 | CASSPQGIGREPQHF
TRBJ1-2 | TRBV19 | CASSSEVGGYTF
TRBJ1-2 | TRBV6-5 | CASGYAGYGYTF
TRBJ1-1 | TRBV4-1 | CASSLGTVGNTEAFF
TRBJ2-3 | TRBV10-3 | CAISAGTSGGRETDTQYF
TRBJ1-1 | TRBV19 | CASRFSGNTEAFF
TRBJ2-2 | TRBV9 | CASSVGAGRMNTGELFF
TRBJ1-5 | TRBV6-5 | CASSPDGNSNQPQHF
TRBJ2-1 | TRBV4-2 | CASSQEKRGIYNEQFF
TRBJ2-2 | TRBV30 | CAWSRGPGELFF
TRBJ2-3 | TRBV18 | CASSEGVTDTQYF
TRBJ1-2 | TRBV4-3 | CASSQSRGNYGYTF
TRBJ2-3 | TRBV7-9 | CASTNRRGGSRPMDTQYF
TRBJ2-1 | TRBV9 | CASSVALRDYNEQFF
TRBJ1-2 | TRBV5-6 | CASSLGQGTRTTLIYGYTF
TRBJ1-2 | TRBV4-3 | CASSHLTYRGGYTF
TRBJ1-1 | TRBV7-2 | CASSSSGAPISEAFF